The 10 T cell receptor beta chains given below trace back to one sample, sequenced in a study of T cell changes during pregnancy in multiple sclerosis. Generated by immunoSEQ multiplex PCR, the TCRdb table keeps only in-frame clones and is missing some. The sample yields approximately 110,000 clones, about 94% seen once. Sequencing was performed on peripheral blood, taken in the third trimester of pregnancy. The receptors were gathered from a female donor with multiple sclerosis, enrolled in a pregnancy study.

V gene TRBV6-6 combines with J gene TRBJ2-5; D is possibly TRBD2 (6 bases). The CDR3 extends over 14 amino acids. The germline V and J ends were trimmed by 4 bases and 1 base, with 10 bases remaining between them. Germline V gene sequence: CDR1 MNHNY, CDR2 SVGAGI (reference sequence). The CDR3 protein is CASSFGGPQETQYF. The CDR3, as DNA: TGTGCCAGCAGTTTCGGGGGTCCCCAAGAGACCCAGTACTTC.

This clone has just a few counts. V and J are TRBV14 and TRBJ1-4; 12 nucleotides align to TRBD1. V shed 1 base and J 5 bases; nucleotides not matched to a gene: 8. In germline, CDR1 is SGHDN, CDR2 FVKESK. The CDR3 length is 18 residues. CDR3 region: CASSQGDRGPRNNEKLFF. The DNA for the CDR3 is TGTGCCAGCAGCCAAGGGGACAGGGGGCCCCGGAACAATGAAAAACTGTTTTTT.

The chain joins TRBV18 to TRBJ1-1; TRBD1 aligns across 7 bases. CDR3 length: 16 amino acids. The ends lost 1 base at V and 0 bases at J; junction bases unmatched: 5. From germline, CDR1 is KGHSH and CDR2 LQKENI. As DNA, the CDR3 is TGTGCCAGCTCACCACGGGACAGTGGAATGAACACTGAAGCTTTCTTT. It yields the protein CASSPRDSGMNTEAFF.

The chain joins TRBV5-1 to TRBJ1-2; a possible D gene is TRBD1 (5 bases). Trimming took 0 bases from V and 8 from J, leaving 14 bases between them. The CDR3 is 14 residues long. Germline V CDR1 and CDR2: SGHRS, YFSETQ. CDR3 nucleotide sequence: TGCGCCAGCAGCTTGGGACAGAGCTATGGAGGCTACACCTTC. It is translated as CASSLGQSYGGYTF.

The chain couples TRBV9 to TRBJ2-5; D call uncertain. The length of the CDR3 is 13 residues. Germline-derived CDR1 and CDR2 are SGDLS and YYNGEE. Trimming cost V 4 bases and J 1 base, with 8 bases left between them. CDR3 DNA sequence: TGTGCCAGCAGCCGACAAATCCAAGAGACCCAGTACTTC. It specifies CASSRQIQETQYF.

This sequence joins TRBV6-5 and TRBJ2-1; D is ambiguous. Germline loops: CDR1 MNHEY, CDR2 SVGAGI. CDR3 length: 13 residues. Trimming took 9 bases from V and 9 from J, leaving 18 bases between them. The CDR3 DNA reads TGTGCCAGTAAAAAAAGGAGCGCAGCTGAGCAGTTCTTC. As protein: CASKKRSAAEQFF.

The V gene is TRBV29-1, the J gene TRBJ1-1, with D maybe TRBD1 (6 bases). Germline-derived CDR1 and CDR2 are SQVTM and ANQGSEA. The CDR3 runs 13 residues. V lost 6 bases to trimming and J lost 1 base, with 12 bases between them. The DNA of the CDR3 is TGCAGCGTCGGAGACAGGTGGAACACTGAAGCTTTCTTT. Amino acids: CSVGDRWNTEAFF.

The chain has TRBV11-2 and TRBJ2-5, with D unclear. Germline lookup yields CDR1 SGHAT and CDR2 FQNNGV. The CDR3 loop spans 14 amino acids. V was pared by 4 bases and J by 0 bases, with 9 bases between. CDR3 sequence reads: CASSSDTYQETQYF. The CDR3 DNA reads as TGTGCCAGCAGCTCCGACACGTACCAAGAGACCCAGTACTTC.

The table lists this clone with a count of one. Here the CDR3 reads CASSAGTSGGAFETQYF. The CDR3, as DNA: TGCGCCAGCAGCGCCGGGACTAGCGGGGGGGCCTTCGAGACCCAGTACTTC. The V gene is TRBV5-1, the J gene TRBJ2-5; 16 bases align to TRBD2. V lost 4 bases, J lost 5 bases, and 8 bases stayed unmatched. Per germline, CDR1 SGHRS and CDR2 YFSETQ. The CDR3 contains 17 residues.

V is TRBV19 and J is TRBJ2-5; tentatively, D is TRBD2 (7 bases). V lost 3 bases and J lost 5, with 10 bases in between. This CDR3 has 13 amino acids. The germline V gene encodes CDR1 LNHDA and CDR2 SQIVND (reference sequence). DNA for the CDR3: TGTGCCAGTAGTATGTCGGGGGGCGAGACCCAGTACTTC. Its protein is CASSMSGGETQYF.